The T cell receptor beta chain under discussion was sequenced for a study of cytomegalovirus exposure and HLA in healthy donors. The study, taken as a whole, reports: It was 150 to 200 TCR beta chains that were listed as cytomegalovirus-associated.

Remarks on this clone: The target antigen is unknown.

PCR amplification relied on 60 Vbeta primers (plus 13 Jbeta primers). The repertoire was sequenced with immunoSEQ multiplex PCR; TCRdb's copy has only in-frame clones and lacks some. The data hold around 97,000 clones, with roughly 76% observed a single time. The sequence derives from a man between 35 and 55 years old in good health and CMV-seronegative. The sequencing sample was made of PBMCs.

The CDR3 loop is CASRGTGLDTEAFF. Written as DNA, the CDR3 is TGTGCCAGCAGGGGGACAGGGCTGGACACTGAAGCTTTCTTT. The chain recombines TRBV2 with TRBJ1-1; 9 nucleotides agree with TRBD1. Trimming at V came to 6 bases and at J to 3 bases, leaving 5 bases not matched to a gene. The germline gives CDR1 SNHLY, CDR2 FYNNEI. CDR3 length equals 14 residues.